This entry features one T cell receptor (beta chain) sequence. The CDR3 contains 14 residues. With 8 bases clipped from V and 4 bases from J, the junction kept 9 bases outside the gene matches. Per germline, CDR1 MNHEY and CDR2 SMNVEV (reference sequence). Produced via immunoSEQ multiplex PCR; TCRdb's table is partial and in-frame only. The sample records 150,000 to 200,000 clones, 90% to 95% being singletons. This sample is part of a study of control samples from healthy donors and cancer patients. The rearrangement uses TRBV27 and TRBJ2-7, with 9 bases fitting TRBD1. The sequenced sample was blood. The origin of this receptor is a woman aged 35 to 49 in good health. CDR3 sequence reads: CASAPGQGFYEQYF. In nucleotides, the CDR3 is TGTGCCAGCGCGCCGGGACAGGGTTTTTACGAGCAGTACTTC.